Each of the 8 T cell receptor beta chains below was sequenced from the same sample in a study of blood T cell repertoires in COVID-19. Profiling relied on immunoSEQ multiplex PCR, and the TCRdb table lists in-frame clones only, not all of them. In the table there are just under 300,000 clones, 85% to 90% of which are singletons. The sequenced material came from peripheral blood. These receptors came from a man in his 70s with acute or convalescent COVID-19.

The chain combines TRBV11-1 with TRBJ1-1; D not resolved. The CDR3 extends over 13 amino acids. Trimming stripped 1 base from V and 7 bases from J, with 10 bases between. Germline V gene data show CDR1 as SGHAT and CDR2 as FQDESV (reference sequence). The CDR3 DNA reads TGTGCCAGCAGCTTAGGAGTTGCGCGTGAAGCTTTCTTT. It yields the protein CASSLGVAREAFF.

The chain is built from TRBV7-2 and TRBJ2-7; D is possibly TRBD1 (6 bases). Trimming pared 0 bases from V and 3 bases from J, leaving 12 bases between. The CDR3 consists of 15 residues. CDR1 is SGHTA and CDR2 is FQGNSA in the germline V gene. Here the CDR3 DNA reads TGTGCCAGCAGCTTAGCCCAGGGGCCGTTCTACGAGCAGTACTTC. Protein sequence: CASSLAQGPFYEQYF.

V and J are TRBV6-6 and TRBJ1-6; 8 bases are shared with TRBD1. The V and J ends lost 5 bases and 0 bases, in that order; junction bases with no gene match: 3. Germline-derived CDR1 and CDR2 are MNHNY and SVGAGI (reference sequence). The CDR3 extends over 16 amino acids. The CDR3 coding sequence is TGTGCCAGCAGTCGACAGGGGAGCTCCTATAATTCACCCCTCCACTTT. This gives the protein CASSRQGSSYNSPLHF.

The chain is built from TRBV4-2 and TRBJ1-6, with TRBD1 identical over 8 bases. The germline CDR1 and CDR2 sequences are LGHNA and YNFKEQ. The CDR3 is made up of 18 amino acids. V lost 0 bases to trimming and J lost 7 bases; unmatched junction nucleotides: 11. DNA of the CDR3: TGTGCCAGCAGCCAAGAAGGTCTGGGGGGACAGGTGAATTCACCCCTCCACTTT. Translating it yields CASSQEGLGGQVNSPLHF.

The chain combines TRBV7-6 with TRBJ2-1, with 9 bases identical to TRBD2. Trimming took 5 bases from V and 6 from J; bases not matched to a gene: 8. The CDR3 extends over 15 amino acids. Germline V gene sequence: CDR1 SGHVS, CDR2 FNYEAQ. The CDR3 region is CASSRGLAGFNEQFF. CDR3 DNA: TGTGCCAGCAGCCGGGGGCTAGCGGGGTTCAATGAGCAGTTCTTC.

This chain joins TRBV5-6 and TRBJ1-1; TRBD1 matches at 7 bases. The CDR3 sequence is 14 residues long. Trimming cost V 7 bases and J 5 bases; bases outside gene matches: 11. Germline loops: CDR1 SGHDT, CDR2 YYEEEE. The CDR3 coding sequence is TGTGCCAGCTACAGGGGTCAGATGGGGACTGAAGCTTTCTTT. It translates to CASYRGQMGTEAFF.

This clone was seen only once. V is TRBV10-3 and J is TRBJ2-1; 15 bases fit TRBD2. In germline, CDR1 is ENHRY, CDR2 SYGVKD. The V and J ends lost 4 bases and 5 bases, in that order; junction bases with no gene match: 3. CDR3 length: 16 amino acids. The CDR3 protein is CAISGTSGGADNEQFF. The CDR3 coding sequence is TGTGCCATCAGTGGGACTAGCGGGGGGGCAGACAATGAGCAGTTCTTC.

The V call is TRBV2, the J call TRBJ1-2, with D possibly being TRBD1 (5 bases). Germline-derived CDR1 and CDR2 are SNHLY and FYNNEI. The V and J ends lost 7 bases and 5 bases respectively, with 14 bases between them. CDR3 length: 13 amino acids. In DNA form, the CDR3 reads TGTGCCAGCATCGGGGGGATTGGGTATGGCTACACCTTC. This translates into CASIGGIGYGYTF.